The 2 T cell receptor beta chains in this list originate from one sample, sequenced in a study. Cells sorted as Tregs were CD4+, CD25+ and CD127-/low. TCRdb re-called the 5' RACE reads with MiXCR, one entry per CDR3 protein. The repertoire holds 62,000 or so distinct CDR3 sequences, with roughly 28% as singletons. Sequencing used tumor-infiltrating Tregs sorted from the breast tumor. The source is a female donor with breast cancer.

The gene calls are TRBV5-4 and TRBJ2-3; D is undetermined. Trimming stripped 3 bases from V and 4 bases from J, with 12 bases between. The CDR3 spans 14 residues. Per the germline V gene, CDR1 is SGHNT and CDR2 is YYREEE (reference sequence). The CDR3 bases are TGTGCCAGCAGCTCCGAGATGGTGTCAGATACGCAGTATTTT. As protein: CASSSEMVSDTQYF.

In regard to this clonotype: The conserved phenylalanine or tryptophan is not found at the CDR3 terminus, so this likely reflects a read error. The chain employs TRBV20-1 and TRBJ1-1, with D possibly matching TRBD1 (5 bases). The CDR3 runs 14 residues. Germline V lookup: CDR1 DFQATT, CDR2 SNEGSKA (reference sequence). V lost 3 bases to trimming and J lost 4 bases, with 15 bases between them. CDR3 sequence: CSASTGRRVTEAFV. DNA of the CDR3: TGCAGTGCTAGCACGGGACGGAGGGTCACTGAAGCTTTCGTT.